What follows are 14 T cell receptor beta chains derived from one specimen sequenced in a study of blood T cells in healthy people across ages. Primers used in a second PCR of roughly 6 to 11 cycles were a sample-barcoded 5' primer and a J-beta primer mix. TCRdb passed the 5' RACE reads through MiXCR, listing each CDR3 protein once. The sample contains 700,000 or so distinct CDR3 sequences, around 41% of which appear only once. What was sequenced was blood. These receptor sequences come from a man older than 75 in good health.

Note on this clonotype: One end of the junction fails to match germline, which may point to a read error. This sequence joins TRBV6-2 or TRBV6-3 and TRBJ2-3; 10 bases align to TRBD2. Germline V CDR1 and CDR2: MNHEY, SVGEGT. The CDR3 spans 16 residues. CDR3 amino acids: CASSYSSGGGTDMQYF. The CDR3, as DNA: TGTGCCAGCAGTTACTCAAGCGGGGGGGGCACAGATATGCAGTATTTT.

The CDR3 loop reads CASSLWQMNTGELFF. CDR3 bases: TGTGCCAGCAGCTTGTGGCAGATGAACACCGGGGAGCTGTTTTTT. The J gene is TRBJ2-2, the V gene TRBV7-2; unclear D gene. The CDR3 contains 15 residues. V was clipped by 3 bases and J by 1 base, with 9 bases between them. CDR1 and CDR2 from the germline V gene are SGHTA and FQGNSA.

CDR3 coding DNA: TGCGCCAGCAGCCAAGAGGTGGGGACCGGGATTTCTGGAAACACCATATATTTT. Protein sequence: CASSQEVGTGISGNTIYF. The J gene is TRBJ1-3, the V gene TRBV4-3; D is possibly TRBD1 (5 bases). The CDR3 sequence is 18 residues long. Germline-derived CDR1 and CDR2 are LGHNA and YSLEER. V was clipped by 0 bases and J by 1 base, with 16 bases between them.

The chain recombines TRBV6-2 or TRBV6-3 with TRBJ1-5, with TRBD1 as a possible D gene (5 bases). The CDR3 has 14 amino acids. Germline V lookup: CDR1 MNHEY, CDR2 SVGEGT. Trimming cost V 10 bases and J 0 bases, with 13 bases left between them. The CDR3 loop reads CAIKSGDSNQPQHF. The CDR3 bases are TGTGCCATCAAGTCGGGGGATAGCAATCAGCCCCAGCATTTT.

This clonotype was found many times. CDR3 DNA: TGCAGCGTTGAAGTTGGACAGGGAAGGGCAGATACGCAGTATTTT. As protein: CSVEVGQGRADTQYF. The V and J genes are TRBV29-1 and TRBJ2-3; 8 bases are shared with TRBD1. With V trimmed by 1 base and J by 4 bases, 7 bases remained unmatched. Germline values: CDR1 SQVTM, CDR2 ANQGSEA. CDR3 size: 15 residues.

This clonotype has only a few counts. V gene TRBV27 combines with J gene TRBJ1-4; D unclear. The CDR3 loop spans 13 amino acids. Per the germline V gene, CDR1 is MNHEY and CDR2 is SMNVEV (reference sequence). Between the trimmed V and J ends, which lost 4 bases and 5 bases, there was a span of 8 bases. CDR3 DNA: TGTGCCAGCAGTTCTCATCGGAATGAAAAACTGTTTTTT. Its translation: CASSSHRNEKLFF. The full variable domain, its missing parts supplied by reference TRBV27 and TRBJ1-4, is EAQVTQNPRYLITVTGKKLTVTCSQNMNHEYMSWYRQDPGLGLRQIYYSMNVEVTDKGDVPEGYKVSRKEKRNFPLILESPSPNQTSLYFCASSSHRNEKLFFGSGTQLSVL.

The chain carries TRBV6-2 or TRBV6-3 and TRBJ2-5; D is ambiguous. Germline V gene lookup returns CDR1 MNHEY and CDR2 SVGEGT. The CDR3 contains 12 residues. Trimming stripped 8 bases from V and 4 bases from J, with 11 bases between. CDR3 protein: CASRRTAETQYF. Written as DNA, the CDR3 is TGTGCCAGCCGGCGAACAGCAGAGACCCAGTACTTC.

This clonotype showed up just a few times. V is TRBV5-1 and J is TRBJ2-1, with 12 bases that match TRBD2. The CDR3 has 15 amino acids. Trimming took 5 bases from V and 0 from J; bases not matched to a gene: 0. The germline gives CDR1 SGHRS, CDR2 YFSETQ. For the CDR3, the DNA is TGCGCCAGCAGACTAGCGGGAGGCTCCTACAATGAGCAGTTCTTC. Amino acids: CASRLAGGSYNEQFF.

This clonotype has more than one count but fewer than ten. The rearrangement links TRBV20-1 to TRBJ1-5; 8 bases map to TRBD1. The CDR3 spans 16 residues. CDR1 is DFQATT and CDR2 is SNEGSKA in the germline V gene (reference sequence). V lost 1 base, J lost 0 bases, and 5 bases stayed unmatched. The CDR3 DNA reads TGCAGTGCTAGAGGAGGACAGGGTAATAGCAATCAGCCCCAGCATTTT. It yields the protein CSARGGQGNSNQPQHF.

This clonotype was observed at least ten times. The chain has TRBV29-1 and TRBJ2-6; D gene ambiguous. Germline lookup yields CDR1 SQVTM and CDR2 ANQGSEA. V was shortened by 7 bases and J by 0 bases, with 7 bases between the two germline ends. The CDR3 is made up of 13 amino acids. This CDR3 is CSGKPSGANVLTF. CDR3 sequence (DNA): TGCAGCGGGAAGCCCTCTGGGGCCAACGTCCTGACTTTC.

The CDR3 sequence is CAISDRDRGYGNEQFF. DNA for the CDR3: TGTGCCATCAGTGACCGGGACAGGGGATATGGGAATGAGCAGTTCTTC. The rearrangement uses TRBV10-3 and TRBJ2-1; 10 bases line up with TRBD1. This CDR3 is 16 amino acids long. J gave up 7 bases and V 3 bases, and 9 bases lay outside the gene matches. Germline-derived CDR1 and CDR2 are ENHRY and SYGVKD.

The chain couples TRBV30 to TRBJ1-2, with a tentative D call TRBD1 (5 bases). V dropped 6 bases and J dropped 9 bases, with 23 bases sitting between them. Germline loops: CDR1 GTSNPN, CDR2 SVGIG (reference sequence). The CDR3 spans 14 residues. The CDR3 region is CACVGRGERMRYTF. In DNA, the CDR3 is TGTGCCTGTGTCGGACGAGGGGAAAGGATGCGCTACACCTTC.

In its sample, this clonotype was seen many times. V is TRBV29-1 and J is TRBJ2-7; TRBD1 is a possible D gene (5 bases). Germline V gene sequence: CDR1 SQVTM, CDR2 ANQGSEA. V was clipped by 2 bases and J by 2 bases, with 7 bases between them. The length of the CDR3 is 12 residues. In DNA, the CDR3 is TGCAGCGTTGAAAGGGGAACCTACGAGCAGTACTTC. Translating it yields CSVERGTYEQYF.

V usage is TRBV3-1 and J usage is TRBJ2-6, with 9 bases matching TRBD1. This CDR3 has 17 amino acids. CDR1 and CDR2 (germline): LGHDT, YNNKEL (reference sequence). V gave up 6 bases and J gave up 4 bases; unmatched junction bases: 10. DNA of the CDR3: TGTGCCAGCAGACCCGACAGGGGGTCGGGAGGGGCCAACGTCCTGACTTTC. Protein product: CASRPDRGSGGANVLTF.